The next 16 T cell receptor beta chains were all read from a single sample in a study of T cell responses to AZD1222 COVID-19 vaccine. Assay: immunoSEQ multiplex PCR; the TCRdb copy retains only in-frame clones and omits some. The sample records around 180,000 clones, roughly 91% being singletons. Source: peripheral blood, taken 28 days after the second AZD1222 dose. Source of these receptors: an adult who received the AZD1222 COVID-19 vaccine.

The CDR3 bases are TGTGCCAGTACCACGCCCGGGGGGCGGTGGTATCAGCCCCAGCATTTT. This codes for CASTTPGGRWYQPQHF. The chain combines TRBV19 with TRBJ1-5; a possible D gene is TRBD1 (6 bases). Germline lookup yields CDR1 LNHDA and CDR2 SQIVND (reference sequence). The CDR3 is 16 amino acids. Trimming cost V 7 bases and J 5 bases, with 21 bases left between them. Looking up the rest from reference TRBV19 and TRBJ1-5 gives the full variable domain: DGGITQSPKYLFRKEGQNVTLSCEQNLNHDAMYWYRQDPGQGLRLIYYSQIVNDFQKGDIAEGYSVSREKKESFPLTVTSAQKNPTAFYLCASTTPGGRWYQPQHFGDGTRLSIL.

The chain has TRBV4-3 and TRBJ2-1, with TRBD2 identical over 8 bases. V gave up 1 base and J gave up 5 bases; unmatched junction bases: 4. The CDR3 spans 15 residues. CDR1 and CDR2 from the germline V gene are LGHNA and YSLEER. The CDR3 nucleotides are TGCGCCAGCAGCCAAGGAGGCGGGGGGAACAATGAGCAGTTCTTC. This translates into CASSQGGGGNNEQFF.

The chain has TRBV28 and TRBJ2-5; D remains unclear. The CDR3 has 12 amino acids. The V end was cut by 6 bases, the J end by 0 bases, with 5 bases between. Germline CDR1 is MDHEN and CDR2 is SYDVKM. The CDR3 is CASRRDQETQYF. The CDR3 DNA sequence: TGTGCCAGCAGAAGGGACCAAGAGACCCAGTACTTC.

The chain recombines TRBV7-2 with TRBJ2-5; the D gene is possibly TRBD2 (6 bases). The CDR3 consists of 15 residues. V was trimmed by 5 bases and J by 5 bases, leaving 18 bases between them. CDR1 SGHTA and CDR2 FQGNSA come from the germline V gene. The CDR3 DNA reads TGTGCCAGCAGCGTCAACCCCGCTAGCGCGGAGACCCAGTACTTC. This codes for CASSVNPASAETQYF.

CDR3 residues: CASSLGSKVLEGYTF. As DNA, the CDR3 is TGTGCCAGCAGCTTAGGAAGCAAGGTCCTTGAGGGCTACACCTTC. The chain employs TRBV5-4 and TRBJ1-2; no reliable D call. V was cut by 2 bases and J by 8 bases, with 19 bases left in between. Germline CDR1 is SGHNT and CDR2 is YYREEE (reference sequence). The CDR3 runs to 15 residues.

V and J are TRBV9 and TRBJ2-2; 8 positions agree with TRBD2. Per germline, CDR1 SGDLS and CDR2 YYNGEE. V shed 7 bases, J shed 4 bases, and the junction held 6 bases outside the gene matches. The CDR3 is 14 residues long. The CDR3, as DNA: TGTGCCAGCCGGCAGCGGGAGCTCACCGGGGAGCTGTTTTTT. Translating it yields CASRQRELTGELFF.

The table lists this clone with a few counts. CDR3: CAWRGAGTEAFF. CDR3 DNA sequence: TGTGCCTGGAGGGGTGCGGGCACTGAAGCTTTCTTT. The genes are TRBV30 and TRBJ1-1; no firm D call. V lost 3 bases, J lost 4 bases, and 9 bases lay in between. CDR3 length equals 12 residues. Germline CDR1 reads GTSNPN; CDR2 reads SVGIG (reference sequence).

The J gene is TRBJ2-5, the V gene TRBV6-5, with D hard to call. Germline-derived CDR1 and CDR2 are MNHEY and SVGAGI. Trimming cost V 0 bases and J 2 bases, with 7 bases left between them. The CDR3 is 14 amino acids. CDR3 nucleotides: TGTGCCAGCAGTTACTCGAATGAGCAAGAGACCCAGTACTTC. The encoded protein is CASSYSNEQETQYF.

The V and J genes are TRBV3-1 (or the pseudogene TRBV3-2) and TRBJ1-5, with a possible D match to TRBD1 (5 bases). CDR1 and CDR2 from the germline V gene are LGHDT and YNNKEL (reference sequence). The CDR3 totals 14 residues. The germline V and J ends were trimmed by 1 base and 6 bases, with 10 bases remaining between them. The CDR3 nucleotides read TGTGCCAGCAGCCAAGCGGCGGGGGGTCAGCCCCAGCATTTT. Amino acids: CASSQAAGGQPQHF.

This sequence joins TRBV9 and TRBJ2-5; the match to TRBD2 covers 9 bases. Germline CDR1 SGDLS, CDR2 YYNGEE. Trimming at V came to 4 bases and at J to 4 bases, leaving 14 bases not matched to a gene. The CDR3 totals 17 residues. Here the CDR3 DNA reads TGTGCCAGCAGCACAGGGACTAAGCGGGGGGTTCCAGAGACCCAGTACTTC. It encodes CASSTGTKRGVPETQYF.

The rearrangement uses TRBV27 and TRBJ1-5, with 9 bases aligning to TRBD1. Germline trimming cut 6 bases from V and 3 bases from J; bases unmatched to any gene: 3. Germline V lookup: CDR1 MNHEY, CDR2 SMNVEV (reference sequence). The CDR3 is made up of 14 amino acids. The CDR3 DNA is TGTGCCAGCAGCCGGGACAGGGCCAATCAGCCCCAGCATTTT. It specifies CASSRDRANQPQHF.

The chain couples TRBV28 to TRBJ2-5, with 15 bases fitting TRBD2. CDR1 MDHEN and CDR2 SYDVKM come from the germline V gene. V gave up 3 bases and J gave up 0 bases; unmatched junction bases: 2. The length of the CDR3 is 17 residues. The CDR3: CASSFGLAGGYQETQYF. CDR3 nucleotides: TGTGCCAGCAGTTTCGGACTAGCGGGAGGGTACCAAGAGACCCAGTACTTC.

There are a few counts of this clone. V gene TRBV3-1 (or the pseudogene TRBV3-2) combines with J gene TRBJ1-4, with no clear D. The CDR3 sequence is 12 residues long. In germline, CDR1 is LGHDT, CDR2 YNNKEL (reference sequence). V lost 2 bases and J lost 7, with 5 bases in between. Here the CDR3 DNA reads TGTGCCAGCAGCCAACAAGCTGAAAAACTGTTTTTT. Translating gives CASSQQAEKLFF.

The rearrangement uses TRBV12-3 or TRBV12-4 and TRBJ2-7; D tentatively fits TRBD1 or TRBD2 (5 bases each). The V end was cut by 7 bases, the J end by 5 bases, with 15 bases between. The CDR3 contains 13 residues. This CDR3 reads CASTYGTLNEQYF. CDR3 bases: TGTGCCAGCACCTATGGGACCCTTAACGAGCAGTACTTC.

This CDR3 reads CASSLPGLAGGYEQYF. CDR3 sequence (DNA): TGTGCCAGCAGTCTGCCGGGACTAGCGGGAGGCTACGAGCAGTACTTC. The chain carries TRBV11-2 and TRBJ2-7, with TRBD2 matching 15 bases. Germline V gives CDR1 SGHAT, CDR2 FQNNGV. CDR3 length equals 16 residues. With V trimmed by 6 bases and J by 3 bases, 6 bases remained unmatched. Complete variable domain (other parts from reference TRBV11-2 and TRBJ2-7): EAGVAQSPRYKIIEKRQSVAFWCNPISGHATLYWYQQILGQGPKLLIQFQNNGVVDDSQLPKDRFSAERLKGVDSTLKIQPAKLEDSAVYLCASSLPGLAGGYEQYFGPGTRLTVT.

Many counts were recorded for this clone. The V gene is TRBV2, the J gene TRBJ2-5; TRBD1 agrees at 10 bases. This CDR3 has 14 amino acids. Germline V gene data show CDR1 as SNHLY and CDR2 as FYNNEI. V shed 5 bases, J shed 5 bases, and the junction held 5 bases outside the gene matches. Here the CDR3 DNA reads TGTGCCAGCAGTACGACAGGGGGCGGGGAGACCCAGTACTTC. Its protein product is CASSTTGGGETQYF.